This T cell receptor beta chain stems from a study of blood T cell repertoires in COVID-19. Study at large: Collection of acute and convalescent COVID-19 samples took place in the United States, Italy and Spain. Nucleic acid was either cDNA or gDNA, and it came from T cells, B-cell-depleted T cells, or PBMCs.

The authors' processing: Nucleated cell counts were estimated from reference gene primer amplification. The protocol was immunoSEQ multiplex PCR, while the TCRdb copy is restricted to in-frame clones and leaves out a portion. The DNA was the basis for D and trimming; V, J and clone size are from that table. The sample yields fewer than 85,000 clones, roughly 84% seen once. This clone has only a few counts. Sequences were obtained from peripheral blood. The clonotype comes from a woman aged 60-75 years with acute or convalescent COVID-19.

The CDR3 DNA follows: TGTGCCAGCAGTGGGACAGGGATTGGCTACGAGCAGTACTTC. This codes for CASSGTGIGYEQYF. This rearrangement joins TRBV9 to TRBJ2-7; 9 bases map to TRBD1. V was pared by 5 bases and J by 3 bases, with 6 bases of the junction left unmatched. The germline V gene has CDR1 SGDLS and CDR2 YYNGEE. CDR3 length equals 14 residues.